This T cell receptor (beta chain) was captured by sequencing in a study of T cell responses to AZD1222 COVID-19 vaccine. General study findings and limits: Baseline serology detected seropositivity in only five to seven AZD1222 recipients. Repertoires were sampled only after the peak T cell response. Donors, mostly white British, included more females; clonal diversity was possibly underestimated.

Details on this clone: Its antigen remains unidentified.

Sequencing used immunoSEQ multiplex PCR; TCRdb keeps in-frame clones, though not all of them. The table includes some 190,000 clones, 80% to 95% detected once. The ends were cut back, 4 bases at V and 9 bases at J, with 19 bases in the middle. Germline V CDR1 and CDR2: GTSNPN, SVGIG (reference sequence). The CDR3 consists of 15 residues. The sequence derives from an adult who received the AZD1222 COVID-19 vaccine. The chain recombines TRBV30 with TRBJ1-6; D not resolved. This specimen consisted of peripheral blood, obtained 28 days after the second AZD1222 dose. For the CDR3, the DNA is TGTGCCTGGACCAGGACGGGCGGTGTGAGTTCACCCCTCCACTTT. It specifies CAWTRTGGVSSPLHF.